These 3 T cell receptor beta chains originate from one sample sequenced in a study of shared clonotypes between healthy human individuals (dated by TCRdb to 2018 to 2021). Libraries were built with the immunoSEQ multiplex PCR assay. The clones in this table, taken by TCRdb from immuneACCESS, are in-frame only. Not every clone is retained; where verified, under half of the shortfall comes from an unresolved V gene, and the cause of the rest is unknown. The sample yields about 480,000 clones; 79% were counted once. The ten largest make up 10% to 15% of the sample. The sequencing input was PBMCs. These receptors were obtained from a woman in her forties in good health. Some clones in this sample may be carry-over from other donors' samples.

This chain uses TRBV19 with TRBJ2-7; maybe TRBD1 (6 bases). The CDR3 sequence is 14 residues long. Germline V gene lookup returns CDR1 LNHDA and CDR2 SQIVND (reference sequence). With 3 bases removed from V and 3 bases from J, the gap between germline ends came to 12 bases. The CDR3 DNA reads as TGTGCCAGTAGTATCCACCGGGACAACTACGAGCAGTACTTC. As protein: CASSIHRDNYEQYF. The entire variable domain, with the rest obtained from reference TRBV19 and TRBJ2-7, is as follows: DGGITQSPKYLFRKEGQNVTLSCEQNLNHDAMYWYRQDPGQGLRLIYYSQIVNDFQKGDIAEGYSVSREKKESFPLTVTSAQKNPTAFYLCASSIHRDNYEQYFGPGTRLTVT.

In the case of this clone: Compared with germline, one end of the junction differs, possibly owing to a read error. V and J are TRBV7-9 and TRBJ2-1; D ambiguous. CDR3 size: 12 residues. Germline V gives CDR1 SEHNR, CDR2 FQNEAQ (reference sequence). The CDR3 protein is CASSAEARRPIF. The CDR3 region has the DNA TGTGCCAGCAGCGCCGAGGCGAGGCGACCAATCTTC.

This chain joins TRBV19 and TRBJ2-1; D is perhaps TRBD2 (5 bases). The CDR3 has 14 residues. Germline CDR1 is LNHDA and CDR2 is SQIVND (reference sequence). The ends were cut back, 7 bases at V and 2 bases at J, with 12 bases in the middle. The CDR3 nucleotides read TGTGCCAGTAAGGAAGCAGCGGCCTACAATGAGCAGTTCTTC. Protein sequence: CASKEAAAYNEQFF.